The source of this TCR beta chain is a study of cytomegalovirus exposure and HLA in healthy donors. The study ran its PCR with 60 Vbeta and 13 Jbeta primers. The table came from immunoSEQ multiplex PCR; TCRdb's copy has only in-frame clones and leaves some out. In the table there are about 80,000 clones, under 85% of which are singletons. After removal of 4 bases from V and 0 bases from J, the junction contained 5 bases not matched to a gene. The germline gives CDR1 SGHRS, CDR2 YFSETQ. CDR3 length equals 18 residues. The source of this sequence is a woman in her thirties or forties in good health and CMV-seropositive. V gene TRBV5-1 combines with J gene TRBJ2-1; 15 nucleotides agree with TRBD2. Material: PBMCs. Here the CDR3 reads CASSPGTSGRSSYNEQFF. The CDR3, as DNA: TGCGCCAGCAGCCCCGGGACTAGCGGGAGGAGCTCCTACAATGAGCAGTTCTTC.